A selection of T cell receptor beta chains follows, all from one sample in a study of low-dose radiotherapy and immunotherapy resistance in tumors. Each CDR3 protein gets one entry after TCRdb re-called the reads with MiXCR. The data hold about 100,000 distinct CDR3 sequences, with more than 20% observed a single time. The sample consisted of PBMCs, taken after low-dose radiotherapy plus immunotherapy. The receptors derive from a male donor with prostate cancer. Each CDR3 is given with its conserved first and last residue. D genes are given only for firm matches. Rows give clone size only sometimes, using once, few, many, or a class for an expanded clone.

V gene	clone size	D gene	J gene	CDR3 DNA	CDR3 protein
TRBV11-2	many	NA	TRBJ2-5	TGTGCCACCCAGCAGGGGGCGGGGGGCCAAGAGACCCAGTACTTC	CATQQGAGGQETQYF
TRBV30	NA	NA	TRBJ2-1	TGTGCCTGGAGTGTGCTAGCCTTGAATGAGCAGTTCTTC	CAWSVLALNEQFF
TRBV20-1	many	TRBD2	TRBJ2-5	TGCAGTGCTAGAGATGGCAGCGGGGGGCTATCCCAGTACTTC	CSARDGSGGLSQYF
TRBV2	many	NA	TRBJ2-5	TGTGCCAGCAGTGTGCAGCGCCAAGAGACCCAGTACTTC	CASSVQRQETQYF
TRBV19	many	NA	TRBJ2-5	TGTGCCAGTAGGGCAGGGCTGTCTGAGACCCAGTACTTC	CASRAGLSETQYF
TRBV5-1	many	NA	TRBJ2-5	TGCGCCAGCAATGCTCTGGGGGGCGTGGAGACCCAGTACTTC	CASNALGGVETQYF
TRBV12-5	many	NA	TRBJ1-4	TGTGCTAGTGGTTTGGGCCGCGGGAGCCTTAATGAAAAACTGTTTTTT	CASGLGRGSLNEKLFF
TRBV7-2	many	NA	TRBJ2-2	TGTGCCAGCAGCTTAAGCGTCGCCACGGCCGGGGAGCTGTTTTTT	CASSLSVATAGELFF
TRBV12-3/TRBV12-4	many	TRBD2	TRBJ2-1	TGTGCCAGCAGTTTAGAAGTCGGGGGGGCCGCCTACAATGAGCAGTTCTTC	CASSLEVGGAAYNEQFF
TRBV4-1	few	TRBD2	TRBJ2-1	TGCGCCAGCAGCCCGCTGGGGGGGGATGAGCAGTTCTTC	CASSPLGGDEQFF
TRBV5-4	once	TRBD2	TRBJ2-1	TGCGCCAGCAGCAGAGAAGTAGCGGGTGAGCAGTTCTTC	CASSREVAGEQFF
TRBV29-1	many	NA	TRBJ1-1	TGCAGCGTTGATGAAAGCACGAACACTGAAGCTTTCTTT	CSVDESTNTEAFF
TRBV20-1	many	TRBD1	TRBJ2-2	TGCAGTGCCCCCGGACAGGCGACGAACACCGGGGAGCTGTTTTTT	CSAPGQATNTGELFF
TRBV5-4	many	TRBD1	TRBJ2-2	TGTGCCAGCACCTTGGATCCCGGACAGGGATCGTACGGGGAGCTGTTTTTT	CASTLDPGQGSYGELFF